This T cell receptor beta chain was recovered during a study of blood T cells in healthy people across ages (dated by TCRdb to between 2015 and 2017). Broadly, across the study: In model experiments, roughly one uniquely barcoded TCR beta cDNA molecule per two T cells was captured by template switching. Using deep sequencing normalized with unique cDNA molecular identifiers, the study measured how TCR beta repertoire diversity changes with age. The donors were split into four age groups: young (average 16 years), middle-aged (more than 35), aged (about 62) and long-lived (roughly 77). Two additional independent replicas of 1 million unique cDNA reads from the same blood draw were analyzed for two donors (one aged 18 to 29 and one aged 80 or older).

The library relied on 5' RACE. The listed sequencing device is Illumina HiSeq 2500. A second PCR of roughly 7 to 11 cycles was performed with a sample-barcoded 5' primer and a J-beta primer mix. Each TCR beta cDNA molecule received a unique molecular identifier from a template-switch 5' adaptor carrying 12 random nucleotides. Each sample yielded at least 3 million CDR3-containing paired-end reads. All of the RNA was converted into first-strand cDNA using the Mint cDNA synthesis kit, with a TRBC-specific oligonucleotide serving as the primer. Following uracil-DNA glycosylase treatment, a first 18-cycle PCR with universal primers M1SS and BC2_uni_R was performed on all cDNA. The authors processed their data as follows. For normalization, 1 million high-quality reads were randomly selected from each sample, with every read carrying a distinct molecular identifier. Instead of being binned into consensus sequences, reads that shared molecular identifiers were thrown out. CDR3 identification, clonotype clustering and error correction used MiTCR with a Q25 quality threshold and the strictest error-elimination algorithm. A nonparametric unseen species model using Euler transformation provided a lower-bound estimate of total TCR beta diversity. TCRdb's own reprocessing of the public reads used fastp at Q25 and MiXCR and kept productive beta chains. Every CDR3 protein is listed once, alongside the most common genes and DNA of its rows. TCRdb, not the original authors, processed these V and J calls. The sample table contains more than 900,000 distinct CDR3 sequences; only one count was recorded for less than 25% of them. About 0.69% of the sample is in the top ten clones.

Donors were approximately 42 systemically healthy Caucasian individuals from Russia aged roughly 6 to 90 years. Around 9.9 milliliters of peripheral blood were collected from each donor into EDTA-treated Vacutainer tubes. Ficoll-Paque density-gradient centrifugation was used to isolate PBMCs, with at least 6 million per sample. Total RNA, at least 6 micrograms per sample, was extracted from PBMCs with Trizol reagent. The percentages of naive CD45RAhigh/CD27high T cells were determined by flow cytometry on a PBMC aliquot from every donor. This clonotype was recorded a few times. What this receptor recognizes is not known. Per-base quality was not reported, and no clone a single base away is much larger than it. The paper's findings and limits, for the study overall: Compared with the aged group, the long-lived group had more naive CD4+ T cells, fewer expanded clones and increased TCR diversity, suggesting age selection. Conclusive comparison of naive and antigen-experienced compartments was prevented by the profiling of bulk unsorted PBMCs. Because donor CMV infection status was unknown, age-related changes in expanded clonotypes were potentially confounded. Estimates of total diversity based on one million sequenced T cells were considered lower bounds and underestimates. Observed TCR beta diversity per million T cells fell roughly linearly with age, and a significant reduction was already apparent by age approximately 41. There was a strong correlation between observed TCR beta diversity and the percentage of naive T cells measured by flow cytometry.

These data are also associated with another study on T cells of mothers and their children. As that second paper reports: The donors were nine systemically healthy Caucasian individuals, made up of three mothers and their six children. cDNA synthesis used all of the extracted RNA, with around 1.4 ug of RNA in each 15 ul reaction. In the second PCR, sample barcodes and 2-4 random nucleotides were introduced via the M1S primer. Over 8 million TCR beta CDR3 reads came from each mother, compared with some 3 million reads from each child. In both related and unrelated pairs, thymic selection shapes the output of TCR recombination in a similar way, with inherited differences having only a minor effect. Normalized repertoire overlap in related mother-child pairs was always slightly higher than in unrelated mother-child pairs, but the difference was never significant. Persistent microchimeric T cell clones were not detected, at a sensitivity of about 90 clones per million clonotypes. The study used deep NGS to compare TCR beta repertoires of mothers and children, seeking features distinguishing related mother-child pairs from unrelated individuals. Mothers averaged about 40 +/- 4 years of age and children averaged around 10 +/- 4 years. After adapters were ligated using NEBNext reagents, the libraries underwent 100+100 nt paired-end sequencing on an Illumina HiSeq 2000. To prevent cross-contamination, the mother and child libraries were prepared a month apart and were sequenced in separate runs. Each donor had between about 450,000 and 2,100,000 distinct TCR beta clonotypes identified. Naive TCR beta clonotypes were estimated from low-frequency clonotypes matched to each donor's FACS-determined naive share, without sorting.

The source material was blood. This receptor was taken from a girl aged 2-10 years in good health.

The CDR3 region has the sequence CASSQGGLTNEQFF. The DNA sequence is as follows: TGTGCCAGCAGCCAAGGAGGACTTACCAATGAGCAGTTCTTC. The chain couples TRBV4-2 to TRBJ2-1; a tentative D call is TRBD2 (5 bases match). The CDR3 measures 14 amino acids from cysteine to phenylalanine. The read is trimmed to its CDR3 DNA, 42 bases read in frame from base 1. V loses 1 base of germline sequence and J loses 6 bases, and the interval between the two ends is 10 bases. According to the germline V gene, CDR1 reads LGHNA and CDR2 reads YNFKEQ.